This T cell receptor (beta chain) was identified in a study of control samples from healthy donors and cancer patients. Some clones are missing from TCRdb's copy, which holds only in-frame ones; the method was immunoSEQ multiplex PCR. The table has approximately 82,000 clones, around 87% seen once. Trimming stripped 1 base from V and 3 bases from J, with 10 bases between. The germline gives CDR1 LNHDA, CDR2 SQIVND (reference sequence). The CDR3 is made up of 14 amino acids. The rearrangement links TRBV19 to TRBJ2-7; possible D gene TRBD2, 5 bases. This TCR came from a man aged 45-60 years in good health. Input material: blood. For the CDR3, the DNA is TGTGCCAGTAGTATAGGGACTGAGCACTACGAGCAGTACTTC. Encoded protein: CASSIGTEHYEQYF.